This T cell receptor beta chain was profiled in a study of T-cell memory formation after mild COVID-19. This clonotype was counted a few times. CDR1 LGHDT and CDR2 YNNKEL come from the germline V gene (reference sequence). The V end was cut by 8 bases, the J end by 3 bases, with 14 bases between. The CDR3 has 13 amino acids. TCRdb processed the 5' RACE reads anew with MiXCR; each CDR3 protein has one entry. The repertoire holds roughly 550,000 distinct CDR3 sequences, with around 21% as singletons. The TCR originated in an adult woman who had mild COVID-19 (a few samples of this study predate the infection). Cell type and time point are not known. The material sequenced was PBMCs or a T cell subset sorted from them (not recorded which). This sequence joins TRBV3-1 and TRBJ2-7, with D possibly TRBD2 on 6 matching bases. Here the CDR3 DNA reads TGTGCCAGCCAGACTAGATCGGGCTACGAGCAGTACTTC. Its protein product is CASQTRSGYEQYF.